The rows below give T cell receptor beta chains drawn from one sample of a study of T cell responses to AZD1222 COVID-19 vaccine. Method: immunoSEQ multiplex PCR; TCRdb's copy keeps in-frame clones and lacks some. The sample carries about 270,000 clones, around 93% recorded once. Sample: peripheral blood, taken 28 days after the second AZD1222 dose. The origin of the receptors is an adult who received the AZD1222 COVID-19 vaccine. CDR3s include the opening cysteine and the closing phenylalanine or tryptophan. Each record gives: D gene, clone size, J gene, V gene, CDR3 protein, CDR3 DNA. The D gene is left open where the match is weak. Not every row has a clone size; where given, it reads once, few, many or a size class.

D: NA; size: NA; J: TRBJ2-2; V: TRBV21-1; CDR3: CASSKGFRGCAGELFF; DNA: TGTGCCAGCAGCAAAGGTTTCAGGGGATGTGCCGGGGAGCTGTTTTTT
D: TRBD1; size: NA; J: TRBJ1-5; V: TRBV28; CDR3: CASSPDRVRQPQHF; DNA: TGTGCCAGCAGTCCGGACAGGGTGCGCCAGCCCCAGCATTTT
D: NA; size: NA; J: TRBJ2-7; V: TRBV28; CDR3: CASSGRREQYF; DNA: TGTGCCAGCAGTGGCCGTCGGGAGCAGTACTTC
D: NA; size: NA; J: TRBJ1-2; V: TRBV28; CDR3: CASRERNYGYTF; DNA: TGTGCCAGCAGGGAGCGGAACTATGGCTACACCTTC
D: TRBD1; size: NA; J: TRBJ1-1; V: TRBV25-1; CDR3: CASKTGGEAFF; DNA: TGTGCCAGCAAAACAGGGGGAGAAGCTTTCTTT
D: NA; size: NA; J: TRBJ2-3; V: TRBV7-3; CDR3: CASSLYGTDTQYF; DNA: TGTGCCAGCAGCTTATACGGTACAGATACGCAGTATTTT
D: NA; size: once; J: TRBJ2-7; V: TRBV20-1; CDR3: CSAQNPYEQYF; DNA: TGCAGTGCTCAGAATCCCTACGAGCAGTACTTC
D: NA; size: NA; J: TRBJ1-6; V: TRBV29-1; CDR3: CSVKGDGPNSPLHF; DNA: TGCAGCGTTAAAGGAGATGGGCCAAATTCACCCCTCCACTTT
D: NA; size: NA; J: TRBJ1-1; V: TRBV19; CDR3: CASSPIRSTKAFF; DNA: TGTGCCAGTAGTCCCATACGGTCGACGAAAGCTTTCTTT
D: NA; size: NA; J: TRBJ1-1; V: TRBV3-1/TRBV3-2; CDR3: CASSPGQSGAFF; DNA: TGTGCCAGCAGCCCTGGACAGTCGGGGGCTTTCTTT
D: NA; size: NA; J: TRBJ1-3; V: TRBV7-8; CDR3: CASQESGNTIYF; DNA: TGTGCCAGCCAGGAATCTGGAAACACCATATATTTT
D: NA; size: NA; J: TRBJ1-5; V: TRBV4-1; CDR3: CASSQEFGTGALSNQPQHF; DNA: TGCGCCAGCAGCCAAGAGTTTGGGACGGGAGCCCTTAGCAATCAGCCCCAGCATTTT
D: TRBD2; size: NA; J: TRBJ2-3; V: TRBV11-2; CDR3: CASSFGGKDTQYF; DNA: TGTGCCAGCAGCTTCGGGGGGAAGGATACGCAGTATTTT
D: TRBD1; size: NA; J: TRBJ1-2; V: TRBV4-1; CDR3: CASSLGGDRGKYGYTF; DNA: TGCGCCAGCAGCTTAGGGGGGGACAGGGGTAAATATGGCTACACCTTC
D: TRBD1; size: NA; J: TRBJ2-1; V: TRBV7-2; CDR3: CASSSTGVNEQFF; DNA: TGTGCCAGCAGCTCAACAGGGGTCAATGAGCAGTTCTTC
D: NA; size: NA; J: TRBJ1-2; V: TRBV27; CDR3: CASSQNRDHYGYTF; DNA: TGTGCCAGCAGCCAGAACCGGGACCACTATGGCTACACCTTC
D: NA; size: NA; J: TRBJ2-7; V: TRBV21-1; CDR3: CASSKKGAREQYF; DNA: TGTGCCAGCAGCAAAAAGGGGGCGAGAGAGCAGTACTTC
D: TRBD1; size: NA; J: TRBJ1-1; V: TRBV27; CDR3: CASKGDRIMNTEAFF; DNA: TGTGCCAGCAAAGGGGACAGGATTATGAACACTGAAGCTTTCTTT
D: TRBD2; size: once; J: TRBJ2-7; V: TRBV11-2; CDR3: CASSLGFSGSRSGEQYF; DNA: TGTGCCAGCAGCTTAGGGTTCAGCGGGAGTAGATCGGGCGAGCAGTACTTC
D: TRBD2; size: NA; J: TRBJ2-3; V: TRBV12-5; CDR3: CASGLGTSGGNTDTQYF; DNA: TGTGCTAGTGGTCTCGGGACTAGCGGGGGGAACACAGATACGCAGTATTTT
D: NA; size: NA; J: TRBJ1-3; V: TRBV4-3; CDR3: CASSQSLTITGNTIYF; DNA: TGCGCCAGCAGCCAAAGCCTAACAATAACTGGAAACACCATATATTTT
D: NA; size: NA; J: TRBJ1-1; V: TRBV5-4; CDR3: CASSPTTGNTEAFF; DNA: TGTGCCAGCAGCCCCACGACAGGGAACACTGAAGCTTTCTTT
D: NA; size: NA; J: TRBJ2-1; V: TRBV7-9; CDR3: CASSLIFHEQFF; DNA: TGTGCCAGCAGCTTAATATTCCATGAGCAGTTCTTC
D: NA; size: NA; J: TRBJ1-1; V: TRBV10-3; CDR3: CAISEGAPEAFF; DNA: TGTGCCATCAGTGAGGGGGCCCCTGAAGCTTTCTTT
D: TRBD1; size: NA; J: TRBJ1-3; V: TRBV28; CDR3: CASRKAGGGNTIYF; DNA: TGTGCCAGCAGAAAGGCAGGGGGCGGAAACACCATATATTTT
D: NA; size: NA; J: TRBJ1-5; V: TRBV18; CDR3: CASSPGGNQPQHF; DNA: TGTGCCAGCTCACCCGGGGGGAATCAGCCCCAGCATTTT
D: NA; size: NA; J: TRBJ2-2; V: TRBV7-9; CDR3: CASSVTGRNTGELFF; DNA: TGTGCCAGCAGCGTAACGGGTAGGAACACCGGGGAGCTGTTTTTT
D: TRBD1; size: NA; J: TRBJ1-1; V: TRBV5-1; CDR3: CASSGGQGSFF; DNA: TGCGCCAGCAGCGGCGGACAGGGTTCTTTCTTT
D: NA; size: NA; J: TRBJ2-2; V: TRBV19; CDR3: CASSLQGGTAGELFF; DNA: TGTGCCAGTAGTCTCCAAGGAGGGACGGCCGGGGAGCTGTTTTTT
D: TRBD2; size: NA; J: TRBJ2-7; V: TRBV7-2; CDR3: CASSLKRERVIAQYF; DNA: TGTGCCAGCAGCCTAAAGCGGGAGCGAGTTATAGCGCAGTACTTC
D: NA; size: NA; J: TRBJ1-2; V: TRBV10-3; CDR3: CAISESTTVYGYTF; DNA: TGTGCCATCAGTGAGTCGACAACTGTTTATGGCTACACCTTC
D: TRBD1; size: NA; J: TRBJ1-5; V: TRBV10-3; CDR3: CAISDQGGSNQPQHF; DNA: TGTGCCATCAGTGATCAGGGGGGAAGCAATCAGCCCCAGCATTTT
D: NA; size: NA; J: TRBJ2-1; V: TRBV9; CDR3: CASSAIGGLSYNEQFF; DNA: TGTGCCAGCAGTGCGATCGGGGGCCTCTCCTACAATGAGCAGTTCTTC
D: TRBD1; size: NA; J: TRBJ2-7; V: TRBV7-9; CDR3: CASSFGTGKDEQYF; DNA: TGTGCCAGCAGCTTCGGGACAGGGAAGGACGAGCAGTACTTC
D: NA; size: NA; J: TRBJ1-6; V: TRBV18; CDR3: CASSPEEIPNSPLHF; DNA: TGTGCCAGCTCACCAGAGGAGATTCCCAATTCACCCCTCCACTTT
D: NA; size: once; J: TRBJ2-1; V: TRBV27; CDR3: CASLVSGPFGEQFF; DNA: TGTGCCAGTTTAGTGTCAGGACCTTTTGGGGAGCAGTTCTTC
D: TRBD1; size: NA; J: TRBJ1-5; V: TRBV18; CDR3: CASRDRAGNQPQHF; DNA: TGTGCCAGCCGAGACAGGGCTGGCAATCAGCCCCAGCATTTT
D: TRBD1; size: NA; J: TRBJ2-2; V: TRBV2; CDR3: CASSPTGWDTGELFF; DNA: TGTGCCAGCAGTCCGACAGGGTGGGACACCGGGGAGCTGTTTTTT
D: TRBD1; size: NA; J: TRBJ2-2; V: TRBV13; CDR3: CASSSYRDRANTGELFF; DNA: TGTGCCAGCAGCTCTTACCGGGACAGAGCGAACACCGGGGAGCTGTTTTTT
D: TRBD2; size: NA; J: TRBJ2-5; V: TRBV28; CDR3: CASSAPLAGGQTQYF; DNA: TGTGCCAGCAGTGCCCCCCTAGCGGGAGGACAGACCCAGTACTTC
D: TRBD1; size: NA; J: TRBJ1-2; V: TRBV2; CDR3: CASSPGQGFDGYTF; DNA: TGTGCCAGCAGTCCGGGACAGGGGTTCGATGGCTACACCTTC
D: NA; size: NA; J: TRBJ2-1; V: TRBV7-9; CDR3: CASSLGGRGDEQFF; DNA: TGTGCCAGCAGCTTAGGCGGAAGGGGTGATGAGCAGTTCTTC
D: NA; size: NA; J: TRBJ1-2; V: TRBV5-1; CDR3: CASSFAGDYGYTF; DNA: TGCGCCAGCAGCTTTGCAGGGGACTATGGCTACACCTTC
D: NA; size: NA; J: TRBJ2-7; V: TRBV6-5; CDR3: CASRAGGGGPYEQYF; DNA: TGTGCCAGCAGGGCAGGGGGCGGGGGACCCTACGAGCAGTACTTC
D: NA; size: NA; J: TRBJ1-1; V: TRBV15; CDR3: CATSRDFGPNTEAFF; DNA: TGTGCCACCAGCAGAGATTTCGGACCGAACACTGAAGCTTTCTTT
D: NA; size: NA; J: TRBJ2-7; V: TRBV28; CDR3: CASSSSGESSYEQYF; DNA: TGTGCCAGCAGTTCTTCAGGTGAAAGCTCCTACGAGCAGTACTTC
D: NA; size: NA; J: TRBJ2-1; V: TRBV10-2; CDR3: CASRPGVIYNEQFF; DNA: TGCGCCAGCAGACCGGGGGTCATATACAATGAGCAGTTCTTC
D: TRBD1; size: NA; J: TRBJ2-2; V: TRBV2; CDR3: CASRPNRGQTGELFF; DNA: TGTGCCAGCAGACCTAACAGGGGGCAAACCGGGGAGCTGTTTTTT
D: NA; size: NA; J: TRBJ1-3; V: TRBV10-2; CDR3: CASSDPSLAGGNTIYF; DNA: TGCGCCAGCAGTGACCCCTCATTGGCAGGAGGAAACACCATATATTTT
D: NA; size: NA; J: TRBJ1-2; V: TRBV28; CDR3: CASREGGRGYGYTF; DNA: TGTGCCAGCAGGGAGGGGGGGAGAGGCTATGGCTACACCTTC
D: NA; size: NA; J: TRBJ1-3; V: TRBV9; CDR3: CASSLETAGNTIYF; DNA: TGTGCCAGCAGCCTCGAGACAGCTGGAAACACCATATATTTT
D: NA; size: NA; J: TRBJ2-3; V: TRBV18; CDR3: CASAITQYF; DNA: TGTGCCAGCGCAATTACGCAGTATTTT
D: TRBD1; size: NA; J: TRBJ2-2; V: TRBV19; CDR3: CASSMGQGVNTGELFF; DNA: TGTGCCAGTAGTATGGGACAGGGGGTGAACACCGGGGAGCTGTTTTTT
D: NA; size: NA; J: TRBJ1-1; V: TRBV3-1/TRBV3-2; CDR3: CASTISILGGTEAFF; DNA: TGTGCCAGCACCATCTCGATACTGGGGGGCACTGAAGCTTTCTTT
D: NA; size: NA; J: TRBJ2-7; V: TRBV6-2/TRBV6-3; CDR3: CASSYRTVYEQYF; DNA: TGTGCCAGCAGTTACCGGACAGTCTACGAGCAGTACTTC
D: TRBD1; size: NA; J: TRBJ2-3; V: TRBV2; CDR3: CASRGRTGSVDTQYF; DNA: TGTGCCAGCAGAGGGAGGACAGGGTCTGTTGATACGCAGTATTTT
D: NA; size: NA; J: TRBJ2-1; V: TRBV5-1; CDR3: CASSLAAGGRNEQFF; DNA: TGCGCCAGCAGCTTGGCGGCCGGGGGAAGGAATGAGCAGTTCTTC
D: TRBD1; size: NA; J: TRBJ2-7; V: TRBV10-3; CDR3: CANSRDSSYEQYF; DNA: TGTGCCAACAGCCGGGACAGCTCCTACGAGCAGTACTTC